The source of this T cell receptor beta chain is a study of blood T cells in healthy people across ages. The CDR3 totals 13 residues. In germline, CDR1 is SGHKS, CDR2 YYEKEE (reference sequence). The germline V and J ends were trimmed by 1 base and 3 bases, with 4 bases remaining between them. A sample-barcoded 5' primer and a J-beta primer mix were used in a second PCR of roughly 6 to 11 cycles. MiXCR was run by TCRdb on the 5' RACE reads, yielding one entry per CDR3 protein. The sample consists of about 970,000 distinct CDR3 sequences, approximately 50% of them appearing once. Study-level findings and limits: Aged donors had fewer naive CD4+ cells and lower diversity than long-lived donors. Considered underestimates were the diversity estimates obtained from one million T cells. With age, beta diversity per million T cells declined roughly linearly, significantly by over 35.

Comment on this clonotype: Its target is not known.

There were healthy Caucasian individuals from Russia, aged roughly 6 to 90, serving as donors. The source of this sequence is a woman in her fifties or sixties in good health. V is TRBV5-5 and J is TRBJ1-4; D is uncertain. What was sequenced was blood. CDR3: CASSLTANEKLFF. CDR3 in DNA: TGTGCCAGCAGCTTGACAGCTAATGAAAAACTGTTTTTT. Combining the CDR3 with reference TRBV5-5 and TRBJ1-4 gives the whole variable domain DAGVTQSPTHLIKTRGQQVTLRCSPISGHKSVSWYQQVLGQGPQFIFQYYEKEERGRGNFPDRFSARQFPNYSSELNVNALLLGDSALYLCASSLTANEKLFFGSGTQLSVL.